This TCR beta chain was captured by sequencing in a study of T cell responses to AZD1222 COVID-19 vaccine. Comments on this clone: What it recognizes is unknown.

The assay was immunoSEQ multiplex PCR, and TCRdb's table has in-frame clones only and misses some. The table records roughly 150,000 clones, 80% to 95% of them present only once. Study-wide points: Among those given AZD1222, only 5 to 7 were seropositive at baseline. When two AZD1222 doses had been given, Spike-specific TCR breadth and depth rose.

V was cut by 3 bases and J by 3 bases, with 12 bases left in between. The CDR3 length is 14 residues. CDR1 and CDR2 from the germline V gene are MDHEN and SYDVKM. The receptor was derived from an adult in good health. Source: peripheral blood, taken on day 0 of AZD1222 vaccination. V and J are TRBV28 and TRBJ2-7, with D possibly matching TRBD1 (6 bases). In DNA, the CDR3 is TGTGCCAGCAGTTTCACGGGACATAGCTACGAGCAGTACTTC. Protein product: CASSFTGHSYEQYF.